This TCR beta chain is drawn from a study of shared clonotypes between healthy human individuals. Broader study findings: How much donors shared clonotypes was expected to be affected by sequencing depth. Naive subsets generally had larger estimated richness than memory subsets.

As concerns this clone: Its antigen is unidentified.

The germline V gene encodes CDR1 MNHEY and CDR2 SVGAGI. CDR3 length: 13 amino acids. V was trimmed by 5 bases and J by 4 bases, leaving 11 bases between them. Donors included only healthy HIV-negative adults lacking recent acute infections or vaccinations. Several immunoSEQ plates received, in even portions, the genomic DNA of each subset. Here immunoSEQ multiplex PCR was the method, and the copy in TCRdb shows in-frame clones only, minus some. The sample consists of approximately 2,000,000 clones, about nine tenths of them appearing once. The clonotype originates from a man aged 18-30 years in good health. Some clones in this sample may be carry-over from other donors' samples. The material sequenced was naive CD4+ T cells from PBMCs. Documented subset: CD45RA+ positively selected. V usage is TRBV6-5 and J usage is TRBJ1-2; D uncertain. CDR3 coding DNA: TGTGCCAGCAGTACCGGACTGTTCTATGGCTACACCTTC. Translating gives CASSTGLFYGYTF.